These 14 T cell receptor beta chains came from one sample sequenced in a study of blood T cell repertoires in COVID-19. Only in-frame clones appear in the TCRdb table, and some are missing; sequencing was by immunoSEQ multiplex PCR. The table has over 100,000 clones, 87% seen once. Sequencing used peripheral blood. The receptor source for this set is a man in his fifties with active COVID-19.

The rearrangement joins TRBV6-5 to TRBJ1-6; 7 bases are shared with TRBD1. The V gene's germline CDR1 is MNHEY and CDR2 SVGAGI. V dropped 0 bases and J dropped 6; count of bases not matched to a gene: 5. The length of the CDR3 is 16 residues. The CDR3 sequence is CASSYSRQGSNSPLHF. The CDR3 bases are TGTGCCAGCAGTTACTCGCGACAGGGCAGTAATTCACCCCTCCACTTT.

The chain couples TRBV9 to TRBJ2-1; TRBD1 is a possible D gene (6 bases). Germline CDR1 reads SGDLS; CDR2 reads YYNGEE. V shed 5 bases and J shed 2 bases, with 17 bases lying between them. This CDR3 contains 16 residues. CDR3 nucleotides: TGTGCCAGCAGTCCTCGGACAGCTTTAGCCTACAATGAGCAGTTCTTC. It translates to CASSPRTALAYNEQFF. Full variable domain (remainder filled in from reference TRBV9 and TRBJ2-1): DSGVTQTPKHLITATGQRVTLRCSPRSGDLSVYWYQQSLDQGLQFLIQYYNGEERAKGNILERFSAQQFPDLHSELNLSSLELGDSALYFCASSPRTALAYNEQFFGPGTRLTVL.

The chain employs TRBV28 and TRBJ2-3; 12 nucleotides line up with TRBD2. The CDR3 totals 15 residues. Germline V gives CDR1 MDHEN, CDR2 SYDVKM. Trimming cost V 6 bases and J 7 bases; bases outside gene matches: 8. In DNA, the CDR3 is TGTGCCAGCAGCCAAACTAGCGGGGGGCGGTATACGCAGTATTTT. Amino acids: CASSQTSGGRYTQYF. The whole variable domain, remainder taken from reference TRBV28 and TRBJ2-3, is DVKVTQSSRYLVKRTGEKVFLECVQDMDHENMFWYRQDPGLGLRLIYFSYDVKMKEKGDIPEGYSVSREKKERFSLILESASTNQTSMYLCASSQTSGGRYTQYFGPGTRLTVL.

This chain links TRBV6-5 with TRBJ1-6, with TRBD1 matching 9 bases. Germline-derived CDR1 and CDR2 are MNHEY and SVGAGI. V dropped 4 bases and J dropped 7; count of bases not matched to a gene: 5. The CDR3 length is 15 residues. CDR3 sequence: CASSSWDRENSPLHF. The CDR3 DNA follows: TGTGCCAGCAGTTCTTGGGACAGGGAAAATTCACCCCTCCACTTT.

J is TRBJ2-2 and V is TRBV12-3 or TRBV12-4, with D uncertain. V was shortened by 3 bases and J by 5 bases, with 7 bases between the two germline ends. The CDR3 length is 13 residues. The CDR3 spells CASSFRLTGELFF. Here the CDR3 DNA reads TGTGCCAGCAGTTTCCGGTTAACCGGGGAGCTGTTTTTT.

This clone was observed a single time. The chain combines TRBV2 with TRBJ1-2; tentative D call: TRBD1 (5 bases). V lost 5 bases to trimming and J lost 3 bases, with 10 bases between them. The CDR3 is 13 residues long. CDR1 and CDR2 from the germline V gene are SNHLY and FYNNEI. CDR3 amino acids: CASSLGRDYGYTF. The CDR3 DNA sequence: TGTGCCAGCAGTCTGGGCAGGGACTATGGCTACACCTTC.

The chain recombines TRBV6-5 with TRBJ1-6; TRBD1 matches at 7 bases. V lost 7 bases to trimming and J lost 4 bases; unmatched junction nucleotides: 4. Germline V gives CDR1 MNHEY, CDR2 SVGAGI. The CDR3 is made up of 14 amino acids. CDR3 bases: TGTGCCAGCACCCCGACAGGGTATAATTCACCCCTCCACTTT. This encodes CASTPTGYNSPLHF.

The chain is built from TRBV25-1 and TRBJ1-2; 7 bases line up with TRBD1. V shed 3 bases, J shed 7 bases, and the junction held 8 bases outside the gene matches. Germline values: CDR1 MGHDK, CDR2 SYGVNS. The CDR3 totals 14 residues. The CDR3 is CASSETGRYFGYTF. Here the CDR3 DNA reads TGTGCCAGCAGTGAGACAGGGAGGTATTTTGGCTACACCTTC.

The chain has TRBV2 and TRBJ2-2; no clear D. The CDR3 is made up of 13 amino acids. The germline CDR1 and CDR2 sequences are SNHLY and FYNNEI. V was clipped by 5 bases and J by 5 bases, with 9 bases between them. In DNA form, the CDR3 reads TGTGCCAGCAGTACCACGCAGACCGGGGAGCTGTTTTTT. This sequence encodes CASSTTQTGELFF.

The chain links TRBV24-1 to TRBJ1-2, with 7 nucleotides matching TRBD1. Trimming cost V 2 bases and J 7 bases; bases outside gene matches: 3. The CDR3 runs 13 residues. Looked up from germline, CDR1 is KGHDR and CDR2 is SFDVKD. The CDR3 DNA reads TGTGCCACCAGTGATTCGTACAGGGGTGGCTACACCTTC. This encodes CATSDSYRGGYTF.

The chain uses TRBV2 and TRBJ2-5, with D possibly matching TRBD2 (7 bases). The V end lost 5 bases, the J end lost 4 bases, and 17 bases lay between the germline ends. CDR3 length equals 15 residues. The V gene's germline CDR1 is SNHLY and CDR2 FYNNEI. The DNA for the CDR3 is TGTGCCAGCAGTCCCCAGGTGGGGGGGCCAGAGACCCAGTACTTC. Translation: CASSPQVGGPETQYF.

The rearrangement uses TRBV9 and TRBJ2-5; maybe TRBD2 (6 bases). Germline V gives CDR1 SGDLS, CDR2 YYNGEE. This CDR3 has 15 amino acids. V was cut by 0 bases and J by 1 base, with 10 bases left in between. CDR3 protein: CASSVAPGLQETQYF. CDR3 nucleotide sequence: TGTGCCAGCAGCGTAGCCCCGGGACTCCAAGAGACCCAGTACTTC.

The chain recombines TRBV2 with TRBJ2-7, with 9 bases matching TRBD2. The V gene's germline CDR1 is SNHLY and CDR2 FYNNEI. The junction had 14 bases not matched to a gene; V was cut back by 8 bases and J by 6 bases. This CDR3 has 15 amino acids. The DNA for the CDR3 is TGTGCCAGCCATCTCACCGGGACTAGCTCCAGCGAGCAGTACTTC. This encodes CASHLTGTSSSEQYF.

This clone was found once. The chain is built from TRBV11-2 and TRBJ2-4; weak D call: TRBD1 (5 bases). The germline gives CDR1 SGHAT, CDR2 FQNNGV. The CDR3 runs to 15 residues. Trimming took 5 bases from V and 2 from J, leaving 13 bases between them. CDR3 DNA sequence: TGTGCCAGCAGCCTGACAGCCGCGACCAAAAACATTCAGTACTTC. It specifies CASSLTAATKNIQYF.